This TCR beta chain was sequenced during a study of shared clonotypes between healthy human individuals. To note about this clone: Its antigen is unknown.

Study-wide results and caveats: Only blood samples were collected, and tissue repertoires likely differ. Non-shared clonotypes displayed generation probabilities falling below those of clonotypes present in all four donors.

Method: immunoSEQ multiplex PCR; TCRdb's copy keeps in-frame clones and lacks some. This sample has some 2,000,000 clones; approximately 94% occur once, and the top ten carry 0.13%. Germline CDR1 MNHNS, CDR2 SASEGT. This CDR3 region has 14 residues. J gave up 2 bases and V 7 bases, and 7 bases lay outside the gene matches. Naive CD4+ cells were CD45RA-selected; the remaining cells were memory. The receptor was isolated from a man aged 18-30 years in good health. This chain uses TRBV6-1 with TRBJ2-7; TRBD1 aligns across 8 bases. The sequenced sample consisted of naive CD4+ T cells sorted from blood. The subset denotes: CD45RA+ positively selected. For the CDR3, the DNA is TGTGCCAGCACCCTACAGGGGGGACCCTACGAGCAGTACTTC. This encodes CASTLQGGPYEQYF.